Below are 28 T cell receptor beta chains sequenced from a single sample in a study of metastatic and nonmetastatic thyroid tumors. Not a single patient had been given any form of treatment at any point before undergoing thyroid surgery. TCRdb ran MiXCR on the PCR reads. The data contain about 16,000 clones, approximately 31% of them seen just once; the ten biggest clones take up 9.5% to 15%. Material: tumor tissue. Receptors were obtained from a male donor with papillary thyroid cancer or a benign thyroid nodule (not recorded which). Some clones in this sample may be carry-over from other donors' samples.

The CDR3 bases are TGTGCCAGCAGTCCGACAGGGGTGGTCTACGAGCAGTACTTC. Protein: CASSPTGVVYEQYF. The genes are TRBV28 and TRBJ2-7; TRBD1 matches 8 bases. The CDR3 is 14 residues long. The V segment lost 5 bases and the J segment 3 bases; nucleotides outside the gene matches: 6. The germline V gene encodes CDR1 MDHEN and CDR2 SYDVKM.

This clone was seen ten or more times. The CDR3 region is CASSFSQRWNSNQPQHF. The CDR3 nucleotides are TGTGCCAGCAGTTTTAGTCAGCGTTGGAATAGCAATCAGCCCCAGCATTTT. This sequence joins TRBV28 and TRBJ1-5, with D hard to call. CDR3 length: 17 residues. V gave up 3 bases and J gave up 0 bases, with 15 bases separating them. Germline V gene data show CDR1 as MDHEN and CDR2 as SYDVKM.

This clone was observed a handful of times. V gene TRBV12-3 or TRBV12-4 combines with J gene TRBJ1-6; D perhaps matches TRBD1 (6 bases). Trimming removed 3 bases at V and 10 bases at J, with 10 bases between. This CDR3 is built from 13 residues. This chain's CDR3 is CASSLVQGSPLHF. CDR3 nucleotides: TGTGCCAGCAGTTTGGTCCAGGGGTCACCCCTCCACTTT.

This clone appeared many times. V usage is TRBV11-3 and J usage is TRBJ2-1; D not resolved. The CDR3 has 13 amino acids. The ends were cut back, 4 bases at V and 2 bases at J, with 6 bases in the middle. Germline assignment: CDR1 SGHNT and CDR2 YENEEA. The CDR3: CASSSGPYNEQFF. CDR3 bases: TGTGCCAGCAGCTCCGGACCCTACAATGAGCAGTTCTTC.

The chain carries TRBV15 and TRBJ1-5; no reliable D call. The CDR3 runs to 16 residues. With 9 bases removed from V and 12 bases from J, the gap between germline ends came to 30 bases. Germline V gene lookup returns CDR1 LNHNV and CDR2 YYDKDF (reference sequence). The CDR3 loop reads CATSPLMGSSNQSQHF. The DNA for the CDR3 is TGTGCCACGAGTCCACTCATGGGGTCTAGCAATCAGAGCCAGCATTTT.

In this sample, this clone turned up once. The rearrangement uses TRBV5-1 and TRBJ2-1; no clear D. This CDR3 has 14 residues. Per the germline V gene, CDR1 is SGHRS and CDR2 is YFSETQ. Trimming left V 0 bases short and J 5 bases short, with 9 bases between. The CDR3 reads CASSLVIGNNEQFF. The CDR3 DNA reads TGCGCCAGCAGCTTGGTAATTGGGAACAATGAGCAGTTCTTC.

The table lists this clone with many counts. This chain links TRBV4-2 with TRBJ2-1, with D maybe TRBD1 (6 bases). CDR3 length: 18 residues. CDR1 and CDR2 (germline): LGHNA, YNFKEQ. Trimming cost V 4 bases and J 0 bases, with 19 bases left between them. The CDR3 here is CASSLGSGTSFSYNEQFF. Written as DNA, the CDR3 is TGTGCCAGCAGCCTCGGCTCCGGGACATCTTTCTCCTACAATGAGCAGTTCTTC.

This clone is deemed medium-sized. The chain combines TRBV9 with TRBJ2-3; 10 bases agree with TRBD2. CDR1 and CDR2 (germline): SGDLS, YYNGEE. After removal of 0 bases from V and 2 bases from J, the junction contained 3 bases not matched to a gene. This CDR3 has 16 residues. CDR3 in DNA: TGTGCCAGCAGCGTAGGAGCGGGAGGGTACACAGATACGCAGTATTTT. Its translation is CASSVGAGGYTDTQYF.

By share, this clone ranks as medium-sized (0.01 to 0.1%). The same CDR3 is also encoded by other DNA sequences in this sample. The V and J genes are TRBV6-1 and TRBJ1-6, with TRBD1 as a possible D gene (6 bases). The CDR3 runs 15 residues. The V and J ends lost 4 bases and 10 bases respectively, with 17 bases between them. In germline, CDR1 is MNHNS, CDR2 SASEGT. CDR3 region: CASSATGGVGSPLHF. CDR3 in DNA: TGTGCCAGCAGTGCGACAGGTGGTGTTGGATCACCCCTCCACTTT.

This chain's CDR3 is CASKADGHEQYF. CDR3 coding DNA: TGCGCCAGCAAAGCGGACGGGCACGAGCAGTACTTC. The chain is built from TRBV5-1 and TRBJ2-7; D may be TRBD2 (5 bases). CDR3 length: 12 residues. V was trimmed by 6 bases and J by 5 bases, leaving 12 bases between them. Germline CDR1 reads SGHRS; CDR2 reads YFSETQ. Filled out from reference TRBV5-1 and TRBJ2-7, the complete variable domain reads KAGVTQTPRYLIKTRGQQVTLSCSPISGHRSVSWYQQTPGQGLQFLFEYFSETQRNKGNFPGRFSGRQFSNSRSEMNVSTLELGDSALYLCASKADGHEQYFGPGTRLTVT.

The chain uses TRBV4-1 and TRBJ2-2; TRBD2 agrees at 7 bases. Trimming removed 1 base from V and 7 bases from J; junction bases left unmatched: 12. Germline-derived CDR1 and CDR2 are MGHRA and YSYEKL. The CDR3 length is 17 residues. CDR3: CASSQAWLAVKGGELFF. The CDR3 DNA is TGCGCCAGCAGCCAAGCATGGCTAGCGGTCAAAGGCGGGGAGCTGTTTTTT.

The chain joins TRBV6-2 or TRBV6-3 to TRBJ2-1, with TRBD2 matching 13 bases. The CDR3 is 17 residues long. In germline, CDR1 is MNHEY, CDR2 SVGEGT. Losses at the gene ends were 0 bases for V and 4 bases for J; bases not matched to a gene: 3. CDR3 protein: CASSYSGLAGVYNEQFF. CDR3 in DNA: TGTGCCAGCAGTTACTCCGGACTAGCGGGAGTTTACAATGAGCAGTTCTTC.

Here the CDR3 DNA reads TGCAGTGCAACCCTCCTCGGGCTAGCGCAGAGCTCCTACGAGCAGTACTTC. Translation gives CSATLLGLAQSSYEQYF. This chain joins TRBV20-1 and TRBJ2-7; D perhaps matches TRBD2 (6 bases). Germline values: CDR1 DFQATT, CDR2 SNEGSKA (reference sequence). The CDR3 loop spans 17 amino acids. Trimming took 6 bases from V and 0 from J, leaving 24 bases between them.

This clone was picked up a small number of times. The chain combines TRBV28 with TRBJ1-5; TRBD1 matches 8 bases. CDR1 and CDR2 (germline): MDHEN, SYDVKM. The CDR3 sequence is 17 residues long. The trim removed 6 bases at V and 5 bases at J, leaving 15 bases unmatched. Written as DNA, the CDR3 is TGTGCCAGCAGATCGGACAGGGAAACTGTTGCTGATCAGCCCCAGCATTTT. Translated: CASRSDRETVADQPQHF.

This clone has just a few counts. This chain links TRBV7-2 with TRBJ2-7; no clear D gene. V gave up 1 base and J gave up 0 bases, with 4 bases separating them. This CDR3 spans 13 amino acids. Germline V gives CDR1 SGHTA, CDR2 FQGNSA. The CDR3 DNA sequence: TGTGCCAGCAGCTTAGGCATCTCCTACGAGCAGTACTTC. It encodes CASSLGISYEQYF.

By share of the sample, this clone is medium-sized. The chain links TRBV19 to TRBJ2-2; 9 nucleotides line up with TRBD2. The CDR3 totals 15 residues. The ends lost 5 bases at V and 6 bases at J; junction bases unmatched: 7. Per germline, CDR1 LNHDA and CDR2 SQIVND (reference sequence). The DNA of the CDR3 is TGTGCCAGTAGTTACGCTAGCGGGACTTCCGGGGAGCTGTTTTTT. The encoded protein is CASSYASGTSGELFF.

The chain combines TRBV5-4 with TRBJ1-6, with TRBD1 identical over 9 bases. The V gene end was trimmed by 3 bases and the J gene end by 9 bases; junction bases not matched to a gene: 7. CDR1 is SGHNT and CDR2 is YYREEE in the germline V gene (reference sequence). The CDR3 spans 15 residues. CDR3 nucleotides: TGTGCCAGCAGCTACCGGGACAGGGCCAGTTCACCCCTCCACTTT. The encoded protein is CASSYRDRASSPLHF.

The sample holds one count of this clone. This chain connects TRBV11-2 to TRBJ2-3; 10 bases agree with TRBD2. The CDR3 has 15 amino acids. Germline V gives CDR1 SGHAT, CDR2 FQNNGV. The J segment lost 4 bases and the V segment lost 4 bases, leaving 5 bases of the junction unmatched. CDR3 coding DNA: TGTGCCAGCAGCTCGTCTAGCGGGGGTGCAGATACGCAGTATTTT. Protein: CASSSSSGGADTQYF.

The table lists this clone with many counts. The chain recombines TRBV4-1 with TRBJ1-2; tentative D call: TRBD1 (5 bases). The CDR3 runs to 15 residues. The germline V gene encodes CDR1 MGHRA and CDR2 YSYEKL. The V end lost 1 base, the J end lost 4 bases, and 13 bases lay between the germline ends. As DNA, the CDR3 is TGCGCCAGCAGCCAAGTCCAGGGTAGTGGCTATGGCTACACCTTC. Translating it yields CASSQVQGSGYGYTF.

As regards this clone: One junction end disagrees with the germline gene, perhaps due to a read error. This chain connects TRBV13 to TRBJ1-2; 7 bases align to TRBD1. The CDR3 is 14 amino acids. From germline, CDR1 is PRHDT and CDR2 FYEKMQ (reference sequence). This CDR3 reads CGSSGTVLYFGYTF. The CDR3 DNA sequence: TGTGGCAGCTCGGGGACAGTACTGTACTTTGGCTACACCTTC.

This clone was found many times. The chain combines TRBV29-1 with TRBJ2-5, with D perhaps matching TRBD2 (6 bases). This CDR3 has 13 residues. V lost 7 bases to trimming and J lost 5 bases, with 17 bases between them. CDR1 is SQVTM and CDR2 is ANQGSEA in the germline V gene. DNA for the CDR3: TGCAGCGCTGAGAGGGAGGCAGGGGAGACCCAGTACTTC. It specifies CSAEREAGETQYF.

By its share, this clone is medium-sized (0.01 to 0.1%). The chain uses TRBV7-8 and TRBJ1-4; 7 bases are shared with TRBD1. Germline V gene sequence: CDR1 SGHVS, CDR2 FQNEAQ. After removal of 1 base from V and 4 bases from J, the junction contained 3 bases not matched to a gene. The CDR3 loop spans 15 amino acids. CDR3 amino acids: CASSLEGQNNEKLFF. DNA of the CDR3: TGTGCCAGCAGCTTAGAGGGACAGAATAATGAAAAACTGTTTTTT.

This clone was counted a few times. The chain links TRBV7-3 to TRBJ2-7; TRBD2 agrees at 7 bases. CDR1 is SGHTA and CDR2 is FQGTGA in the germline V gene. V was pared by 1 base and J by 6 bases, with 0 bases of the junction left unmatched. This CDR3 region has 12 residues. CDR3 sequence: CASSLRGGEQYF. CDR3 coding DNA: TGTGCCAGCAGCTTAAGGGGGGGCGAGCAGTACTTC.

The rearrangement joins TRBV5-6 to TRBJ1-5, with no clear D. The V gene's germline CDR1 is SGHDT and CDR2 YYEEEE. Trimming stripped 3 bases from V and 5 bases from J, with 9 bases between. This CDR3 contains 13 residues. The CDR3 region is CASSSGQYQPQHF. Here the CDR3 DNA reads TGTGCCAGCAGCTCCGGGCAGTATCAGCCCCAGCATTTT.

The table lists this clone with many counts. Other DNA sequences in the sample encode the same CDR3. The V and J genes are TRBV7-2 and TRBJ2-5, with 15 bases lining up with TRBD2. There are 16 residues in the CDR3. In germline, CDR1 is SGHTA, CDR2 FQGNSA. V lost 4 bases and J lost 5; bases outside the gene matches: 5. DNA for the CDR3: TGTGCCAGCAGCTCGGGACTAGCGGGGGGAAGGGAGACCCAGTACTTC. It translates to CASSSGLAGGRETQYF.

This chain links TRBV7-6 with TRBJ2-1; TRBD2 aligns across 13 bases. The CDR3 sequence is 17 residues long. Germline lookup yields CDR1 SGHVS and CDR2 FNYEAQ. V gave up 1 base and J gave up 6 bases; unmatched junction bases: 6. CDR3 sequence: CASSLELAGGPINEQFF. The CDR3 DNA is TGTGCCAGCAGCTTAGAACTAGCGGGAGGGCCTATCAATGAGCAGTTCTTC.

This clone was detected only once. This chain links TRBV27 with TRBJ1-1; 9 nucleotides align to TRBD1. The junction had 4 bases not matched to a gene; V was cut back by 4 bases and J by 4 bases. Per germline, CDR1 MNHEY and CDR2 SMNVEV (reference sequence). CDR3 size: 14 residues. CDR3 amino acids: CASSSLTGGTEAFF. The CDR3 DNA reads as TGTGCCAGCAGTTCACTGACAGGGGGCACTGAAGCTTTCTTT.

This clone has at least ten counts. This chain links TRBV6-2 or TRBV6-3 with TRBJ2-3, with no clear D. V was trimmed by 4 bases and J by 0 bases, leaving 2 bases between them. CDR3 length equals 12 residues. Germline values: CDR1 MNHEY, CDR2 SVGEGT. The CDR3 DNA reads as TGTGCCAGCAGTTCTAGCACAGATACGCAGTATTTT. Protein sequence: CASSSSTDTQYF.